Below, 31 T cell receptor beta chains from the same sample are listed, as sequenced in a study of shared clonotypes between healthy human individuals. The table came from immunoSEQ multiplex PCR; TCRdb's copy has only in-frame clones and leaves some out. The sample includes about 2.3 million clones, over 90% of them seen just once. The sample taken for sequencing was naive CD4+ T cells from PBMCs. Subset described: CD45RA+ positively selected. Receptors were obtained from a man in his late teens or twenties in good health. Some clones in this sample may be carry-over from other donors' samples.

CDR3 nucleotide sequence: TGCGCCAGCAGCCAAGGTAGCGGAGACGTTTACGAGCAGTACTTC. The encoded protein is CASSQGSGDVYEQYF. The chain links TRBV4-1 to TRBJ2-7; a possible D gene is TRBD2 (6 bases). Germline CDR1 reads MGHRA; CDR2 reads YSYEKL. The V end lost 1 base, the J end lost 4 bases, and 14 bases lay between the germline ends. This CDR3 region has 15 residues.

This clone was counted a few times. The chain has TRBV5-1 and TRBJ1-2; D is perhaps TRBD1 (5 bases). The germline V gene encodes CDR1 SGHRS and CDR2 YFSETQ. This CDR3 has 16 residues. V lost 3 bases, J lost 2 bases, and 17 bases lay in between. The CDR3 loop reads CASSWSSGTGNYGYTF. As DNA, the CDR3 is TGCGCCAGCAGCTGGTCCTCTGGGACGGGAAACTATGGCTACACCTTC. The full variable domain, with the rest looked up from reference TRBV5-1 and TRBJ1-2, is KAGVTQTPRYLIKTRGQQVTLSCSPISGHRSVSWYQQTPGQGLQFLFEYFSETQRNKGNFPGRFSGRQFSNSRSEMNVSTLELGDSALYLCASSWSSGTGNYGYTFGSGTRLTVV.

Worth noting for this clone: This sample also contains other DNA sequences that code for the same CDR3. CDR3 residues: CASSLVGTSVNEQFF. The CDR3 DNA reads as TGTGCCAGCAGCTTAGTTGGGACTAGTGTAAATGAGCAGTTCTTC. The rearrangement links TRBV7-2 to TRBJ2-1; 8 positions agree with TRBD2. V lost 1 base, J lost 7 bases, and 6 bases stayed unmatched. Germline lookup yields CDR1 SGHTA and CDR2 FQGNSA. The CDR3 runs 15 residues.

The chain joins TRBV5-1 to TRBJ1-6; 10 bases line up with TRBD1. V gave up 5 bases and J gave up 10 bases; unmatched junction bases: 12. Germline loops: CDR1 SGHRS, CDR2 YFSETQ. The CDR3 is made up of 16 amino acids. The CDR3 DNA is TGCGCCAGCAGTCCCACCCCCGGGACAGGGGTGTCACCCCTCCACTTT. Its translation is CASSPTPGTGVSPLHF.

The chain carries TRBV9 and TRBJ2-1; D is perhaps TRBD1 or TRBD2 (5 bases each). In germline, CDR1 is SGDLS, CDR2 YYNGEE. The length of the CDR3 is 13 residues. V was clipped by 0 bases and J by 10 bases, with 11 bases between them. For the CDR3, the DNA is TGTGCCAGCAGCGTAGTCGGTGAGGGGGAGCAGTTCTTC. Translating gives CASSVVGEGEQFF.

J is TRBJ2-1 and V is TRBV7-2; D possibly matches TRBD1 or TRBD2 (5 bases each). Germline V gives CDR1 SGHTA, CDR2 FQGNSA. The CDR3 is 15 residues long. The V end was cut by 5 bases, the J end by 1 base, with 12 bases between. CDR3 protein: CASSLRDGSYNEQFF. As DNA, the CDR3 is TGTGCCAGCAGCCTCCGGGACGGATCCTACAATGAGCAGTTCTTC.

The rearrangement joins TRBV6-1 to TRBJ2-7, with 9 nucleotides matching TRBD1. CDR3 length: 13 amino acids. Germline V gives CDR1 MNHNS, CDR2 SASEGT. Trimming cost V 5 bases and J 6 bases; bases outside gene matches: 5. The chain's CDR3 is CASSLQGASEQYF. DNA of the CDR3: TGTGCCAGCAGTCTACAGGGGGCGAGCGAGCAGTACTTC.

This chain uses TRBV9 with TRBJ2-6, with TRBD1 as a possible D gene (5 bases). The V and J ends lost 3 bases and 0 bases respectively, with 10 bases between them. The CDR3 runs 16 residues. The germline V gene encodes CDR1 SGDLS and CDR2 YYNGEE. CDR3 sequence: CASSANRNSGANVLTF. CDR3 DNA: TGTGCCAGCAGCGCGAACAGGAACTCTGGGGCCAACGTCCTGACTTTC.

This clone was recorded once. The V gene is TRBV28, the J gene TRBJ2-5; no definite D call. Germline values: CDR1 MDHEN, CDR2 SYDVKM. CDR3 length: 13 residues. V lost 2 bases to trimming and J lost 4 bases, with 8 bases between them. The CDR3 coding sequence is TGTGCCAGCAGTTTAAAAGTACCAGAGACCCAGTACTTC. Protein sequence: CASSLKVPETQYF.

This rearrangement joins TRBV5-8 to TRBJ1-5; the D gene is possibly TRBD1 (6 bases). This CDR3 region has 16 residues. Trimming left V 0 bases short and J 3 bases short, with 13 bases between. Germline CDR1 and CDR2: SGHTS and YDEGEE. The CDR3 protein is CASSLEPTGYNQPQHF. CDR3 DNA: TGTGCCAGCAGCTTGGAGCCCACAGGGTACAATCAGCCCCAGCATTTT. Combining the CDR3 with reference TRBV5-8 and TRBJ1-5 gives the whole variable domain EAGVTQSPTHLIKTRGQQATLRCSPISGHTSVYWYQQALGLGLQFLLWYDEGEERNRGNFPPRFSGRQFPNYSSELNVNALELEDSALYLCASSLEPTGYNQPQHFGDGTRLSIL.

V and J are TRBV7-9 and TRBJ2-2, with D tentatively TRBD1 (5 bases). CDR1 and CDR2 from the germline V gene are SEHNR and FQNEAQ (reference sequence). CDR3 length: 14 amino acids. V was cut by 2 bases and J by 5 bases, with 9 bases left in between. The CDR3 sequence is CASSLFQGTGELFF. In DNA form, the CDR3 reads TGTGCCAGCAGCTTATTCCAGGGTACCGGGGAGCTGTTTTTT. The full variable domain, rest sourced from reference TRBV7-9 and TRBJ2-2, is DTGVSQNPRHKITKRGQNVTFRCDPISEHNRLYWYRQTLGQGPEFLTYFQNEAQLEKSRLLSDRFSAERPKGSFSTLEIQRTEQGDSAMYLCASSLFQGTGELFFGEGSRLTVL.

The genes are TRBV5-1 and TRBJ2-5; 8 positions agree with TRBD2. Germline-derived CDR1 and CDR2 are SGHRS and YFSETQ. Trimming at V came to 0 bases and at J to 4 bases, leaving 14 bases not matched to a gene. CDR3 length: 18 residues. The CDR3 DNA is TGCGCCAGCAGCTTGGGATCGGTAGCGGGGTTGAGGGGAGAGACCCAGTACTTC. It codes for CASSLGSVAGLRGETQYF.

The genes are TRBV5-1 and TRBJ2-7; perhaps TRBD1 as D (5 bases). CDR3 length: 12 residues. The germline V gene encodes CDR1 SGHRS and CDR2 YFSETQ. V was cut by 9 bases and J by 6 bases, with 16 bases left in between. CDR3 amino acids: CATGDRDGEQYF. DNA of the CDR3: TGCGCCACCGGAGACAGAGACGGCGAGCAGTACTTC.

The chain carries TRBV7-2 and TRBJ2-1; 7 bases are a match to TRBD1. Germline CDR1 SGHTA, CDR2 FQGNSA. The CDR3 length is 15 residues. V lost 2 bases to trimming and J lost 8 bases; unmatched junction nucleotides: 9. The CDR3 region is CASSLMGQGVDEQFF. CDR3 DNA sequence: TGTGCCAGCAGCTTAATGGGGCAGGGGGTCGATGAGCAGTTCTTC.

The V gene is TRBV6-5, the J gene TRBJ1-5, with D unresolved. This CDR3 is built from 13 residues. Germline CDR1 MNHEY, CDR2 SVGAGI. V was pared by 6 bases and J by 2 bases, with 8 bases between. CDR3 in DNA: TGTGCCAGCAGACCGGATGGCAATCAGCCCCAGCATTTT. It translates to CASRPDGNQPQHF.

V gene TRBV11-2 combines with J gene TRBJ2-1; 8 nucleotides match TRBD2. Per the germline V gene, CDR1 is SGHAT and CDR2 is FQNNGV. Trimming at V came to 4 bases and at J to 4 bases, leaving 6 bases not matched to a gene. The CDR3 contains 15 residues. The CDR3 reads CASSSAGGPYNEQFF. Here the CDR3 DNA reads TGTGCCAGCAGCTCGGCGGGGGGACCTTACAATGAGCAGTTCTTC.

This clone came up a few times. The chain carries TRBV7-9 and TRBJ2-7, with TRBD1 identical over 9 bases. The CDR3 sequence is 14 residues long. V trimming: 4 bases; J trimming: 3 bases; junction bases outside the gene matches: 4. Germline V gene data show CDR1 as SEHNR and CDR2 as FQNEAQ (reference sequence). CDR3 nucleotides: TGTGCCAGCAGCTCCGGGACAGGGAACTACGAGCAGTACTTC. It specifies CASSSGTGNYEQYF. The full variable domain, completed using reference TRBV7-9 and TRBJ2-7, is DTGVSQNPRHKITKRGQNVTFRCDPISEHNRLYWYRQTLGQGPEFLTYFQNEAQLEKSRLLSDRFSAERPKGSFSTLEIQRTEQGDSAMYLCASSSGTGNYEQYFGPGTRLTVT.

The chain uses TRBV4-2 and TRBJ1-2; D possibly corresponds to TRBD1 (5 bases). CDR1 is LGHNA and CDR2 is YNFKEQ in the germline V gene. The V end was cut by 7 bases, the J end by 7 bases, with 31 bases between. The CDR3 totals 18 residues. The CDR3 is CASTNHPDPGTAGSGYTF. The CDR3 DNA is TGTGCCAGCACCAATCACCCCGATCCCGGGACGGCTGGCTCTGGCTACACCTTC.

This rearrangement joins TRBV10-3 to TRBJ1-2; weak D call: TRBD1 (5 bases). Germline-derived CDR1 and CDR2 are ENHRY and SYGVKD. The ends were cut back, 0 bases at V and 4 bases at J, with 9 bases in the middle. The CDR3 loop spans 14 amino acids. This CDR3 reads CAISESGEAYGYTF. The CDR3, as DNA: TGTGCCATCAGTGAGTCGGGGGAAGCCTATGGCTACACCTTC.

The CDR3 spells CASSRGPRENGEQYF. CDR3 in DNA: TGTGCCAGCAGCCGGGGACCGAGGGAGAATGGGGAGCAGTACTTC. The chain has TRBV5-5 and TRBJ2-7; perhaps D is TRBD1 or TRBD2 (5 bases each). The germline V gene has CDR1 SGHKS and CDR2 YYEKEE (reference sequence). The ends were cut back, 4 bases at V and 7 bases at J, with 21 bases in the middle. The CDR3 is made up of 15 amino acids.

This chain connects TRBV30 to TRBJ2-7, with D hard to call. CDR1 and CDR2 (germline): GTSNPN, SVGIG (reference sequence). The CDR3 runs 14 residues. V was cut by 0 bases and J by 0 bases, with 9 bases left in between. The CDR3: CAWSVGRSSYEQYF. CDR3 sequence (DNA): TGTGCCTGGAGTGTAGGTAGGAGCTCCTACGAGCAGTACTTC.

The chain couples TRBV5-6 to TRBJ2-6; TRBD1 matches at 9 bases. J was trimmed by 1 base and V by 5 bases; bases with no gene match: 10. The CDR3 runs 18 residues. Germline loops: CDR1 SGHDT, CDR2 YYEEEE. The CDR3 reads CASSSQRTGASGANVLTF. The CDR3, as DNA: TGTGCCAGCAGTTCCCAAAGGACAGGGGCATCTGGGGCCAACGTCCTGACTTTC. Full variable domain (outside the CDR3, taken from reference TRBV5-6 and TRBJ2-6): DAGVTQSPTHLIKTRGQQVTLRCSPKSGHDTVSWYQQALGQGPQFIFQYYEEEERQRGNFPDRFSGHQFPNYSSELNVNALLLGDSALYLCASSSQRTGASGANVLTFGAGSRLTVL.

The chain joins TRBV5-1 to TRBJ1-4; D remains ambiguous. The CDR3 sequence is 14 residues long. V was cut by 4 bases and J by 8 bases, with 15 bases left in between. From germline, CDR1 is SGHRS and CDR2 YFSETQ. CDR3 bases: TGCGCCAGCAGCCCGGCCGGTGGGGAGGAAAAACTGTTTTTT. Amino acids: CASSPAGGEEKLFF.

This clone is a singleton in its sample. The chain employs TRBV6-1 and TRBJ1-2, with D maybe TRBD1 (5 bases). The V gene lost 2 bases and the J gene lost 0 bases, with 10 bases spanning the gap. This CDR3 is 15 amino acids long. Germline CDR1 and CDR2: MNHNS and SASEGT. CDR3 coding DNA: TGTGCCAGCAGTGAAATCTGGACACCTAACTATGGCTACACCTTC. Its protein product is CASSEIWTPNYGYTF.

The chain carries TRBV10-3 and TRBJ1-4, with D uncertain. The germline gives CDR1 ENHRY, CDR2 SYGVKD. The CDR3 loop spans 14 amino acids. V lost 1 base to trimming and J lost 5 bases, with 8 bases between them. Written as DNA, the CDR3 is TGTGCCATCAGTGAGTTCACCCAGAATGAAAAACTGTTTTTT. Its translation: CAISEFTQNEKLFF.

This clone occurred once. The chain uses TRBV5-1 and TRBJ2-7, with 7 bases aligning to TRBD2. The V gene end was trimmed by 3 bases and the J gene end by 0 bases; junction bases not matched to a gene: 6. The CDR3 has 15 amino acids. CDR1 SGHRS and CDR2 YFSETQ come from the germline V gene. CDR3: CASSWASGSSYEQYF. The CDR3 region has the DNA TGCGCCAGCAGCTGGGCTAGCGGCAGCTCCTACGAGCAGTACTTC. Together with reference TRBV5-1 and TRBJ2-7, the CDR3 gives the full variable domain: KAGVTQTPRYLIKTRGQQVTLSCSPISGHRSVSWYQQTPGQGLQFLFEYFSETQRNKGNFPGRFSGRQFSNSRSEMNVSTLELGDSALYLCASSWASGSSYEQYFGPGTRLTVT.

This rearrangement joins TRBV2 to TRBJ1-2, with 8 bases lining up with TRBD1. The V and J ends lost 3 bases and 8 bases, in that order; junction bases with no gene match: 8. The CDR3 is made up of 14 amino acids. Germline CDR1 reads SNHLY; CDR2 reads FYNNEI. CDR3 loop: CASSEFGQGGGYTF. The CDR3 region has the DNA TGTGCCAGCAGTGAGTTCGGACAGGGAGGGGGCTACACCTTC.

This chain joins TRBV5-1 and TRBJ2-7, with a possible D match to TRBD2 (6 bases). The germline CDR1 and CDR2 sequences are SGHRS and YFSETQ. The CDR3 runs 15 residues. The germline V and J ends were trimmed by 4 bases and 4 bases, with 18 bases remaining between them. In nucleotides, the CDR3 is TGCGCCAGCAGCCAATACGGGACTCCCGAGTACGAGCAGTACTTC. It codes for CASSQYGTPEYEQYF.

V is TRBV30 and J is TRBJ2-2; D gene unclear. Trimming stripped 6 bases from V and 2 bases from J, with 4 bases between. This CDR3 spans 11 amino acids. Per the germline V gene, CDR1 is GTSNPN and CDR2 is SVGIG (reference sequence). CDR3 DNA: TGTGCCTGCCTAAACACCGGGGAGCTGTTTTTT. Amino acids: CACLNTGELFF.

The chain carries TRBV5-1 and TRBJ2-5, with D perhaps TRBD1 (6 bases). V was shortened by 5 bases and J by 5 bases, with 13 bases between the two germline ends. This CDR3 has 13 amino acids. CDR1 and CDR2 (germline): SGHRS, YFSETQ. Here the CDR3 DNA reads TGCGCCAGCAGGCAGGGGATGGGGGAGACCCAGTACTTC. It encodes CASRQGMGETQYF.

The chain couples TRBV6-6 to TRBJ1-6; TRBD1 is a possible D gene (5 bases). Trimming stripped 6 bases from V and 15 bases from J, with 15 bases between. This CDR3 contains 12 residues. Germline V gene lookup returns CDR1 MNHNY and CDR2 SVGAGI (reference sequence). The CDR3 sequence: CASSPHPDSLHF. Written as DNA, the CDR3 is TGTGCCAGCAGCCCCCACCCTGACAGCCTCCACTTT.